The rows below give T cell receptor beta chains drawn from one sample of a study of blood T cell repertoires in COVID-19. Profiling relied on immunoSEQ multiplex PCR, and the TCRdb table lists in-frame clones only, not all of them. This table has roughly 230,000 clones, roughly four fifths appearing once. The sample consisted of peripheral blood. These TCRs come from a man aged 50-59 years with active or convalescent COVID-19. The CDR3 runs from the conserved cysteine through the conserved F or W. The D gene is left open where the match is weak. Part of the rows lack a size; the others show once, few, many or a class for expanded clones.

NA	TRBJ2-5	TRBV29-1	NA	CSATVGETQYF	TGCAGCGCCACGGTCGGGGAGACCCAGTACTTC
NA	TRBJ1-4	TRBV5-1	TRBD1	CASSSTTGENGKLFF	TGCGCCAGCAGCTCCACCACAGGGGAGAACGGAAAACTGTTTTTT
NA	TRBJ1-3	TRBV10-3	NA	CAISPKEIGNTIYF	TGTGCCATCAGTCCTAAGGAGATTGGAAACACCATATATTTT
NA	TRBJ2-7	TRBV3-1/TRBV3-2	TRBD1	CASSLTGNTYEQYF	TGTGCCAGCAGCCTGACAGGGAATACCTACGAGCAGTACTTC
NA	TRBJ2-3	TRBV5-1	TRBD2	CASRPGLAGGTDTQYF	TGCGCCAGCAGGCCCGGACTAGCGGGGGGCACAGATACGCAGTATTTT
NA	TRBJ2-7	TRBV9	TRBD2	CASSVDLAGGREQYF	TGTGCCAGCAGCGTAGACCTAGCGGGGGGGCGGGAGCAGTACTTC
NA	TRBJ2-5	TRBV30	NA	CAWRSQGRETQYF	TGTGCCTGGCGCTCCCAGGGGAGAGAGACCCAGTACTTC
NA	TRBJ2-3	TRBV28	NA	CASSLSTTGYTDTQYF	TGTGCCAGCAGTTTATCGACGACAGGCTACACAGATACGCAGTATTTT
NA	TRBJ1-5	TRBV2	NA	CASRSQVYSNQPQHF	TGTGCCAGCAGGTCACAGGTATATAGCAATCAGCCCCAGCATTTT
NA	TRBJ2-3	TRBV25-1	TRBD2	CASSEVAGGPYTQYF	TGTGCCAGCAGTGAAGTAGCGGGGGGGCCTTATACGCAGTATTTT
NA	TRBJ2-7	TRBV15	NA	CATSRGGGQGSYEQYF	TGTGCCACCAGCAGGGGCGGTGGGCAGGGCTCCTACGAGCAGTACTTC
NA	TRBJ1-3	TRBV4-1	TRBD1	CASSQARSTGSSGNTIYF	TGCGCCAGCAGCCAAGCCCGGTCGACAGGGAGCTCTGGAAACACCATATATTTT
NA	TRBJ2-1	TRBV6-2/TRBV6-3	TRBD2	CASSYVGGGSLVTYNEQFF	TGTGCCAGCAGTTACGTCGGCGGGGGGTCACTCGTTACCTACAATGAGCAGTTCTTC
NA	TRBJ1-5	TRBV6-4	NA	CASSDPSARDDNQPQHF	TGTGCCAGCAGTGACCCCTCAGCGAGGGATGACAATCAGCCCCAGCATTTT
once	TRBJ1-2	TRBV6-5	NA	CASSYGLADYGYTF	TGTGCCAGCAGTTACGGTTTGGCAGACTATGGCTACACCTTC
NA	TRBJ1-3	TRBV7-2	NA	CASSLRETGASGNTIYF	TGTGCCAGCAGCTTAAGGGAGACAGGAGCCTCTGGAAACACCATATATTTT
NA	TRBJ2-7	TRBV4-2	TRBD1	CASSQEGTGEYEQYF	TGTGCCAGCAGCCAAGAAGGAACAGGGGAGTACGAGCAGTACTTC
NA	TRBJ2-5	TRBV18	NA	CASSPRQGRQETQYF	TGTGCCAGCTCACCACGGCAGGGGCGCCAAGAGACCCAGTACTTC
NA	TRBJ2-1	TRBV5-6	NA	CASSSQAGVGNEQFF	TGTGCCAGCAGCTCCCAGGCAGGGGTAGGCAATGAGCAGTTCTTC
NA	TRBJ1-1	TRBV14	NA	CASSLNMNTEAFF	TGTGCCAGCAGTTTGAACATGAACACTGAAGCTTTCTTT
NA	TRBJ1-6	TRBV5-4	NA	CASSLYRGAENSPLHF	TGTGCCAGCAGCTTGTATCGGGGGGCGGAAAATTCACCCCTCCACTTT
NA	TRBJ2-3	TRBV3-1/TRBV3-2	NA	CASSLLPATDTQYF	TGTGCCAGCAGCCTTCTACCCGCCACAGATACGCAGTATTTT
NA	TRBJ1-2	TRBV12-3/TRBV12-4	NA	CASSLGQGNGYTF	TGTGCCAGCAGTTTAGGCCAGGGGAATGGCTACACCTTC
NA	TRBJ1-5	TRBV5-1	TRBD1	CASSLGTGGSQPQHF	TGCGCCAGCAGCTTGGGGACAGGGGGGAGCCAGCCCCAGCATTTT
NA	TRBJ2-2	TRBV28	TRBD2	CASTRTSHTGELFF	TGTGCCAGCACCAGGACTAGCCACACCGGGGAGCTGTTTTTT
NA	TRBJ2-3	TRBV10-3	NA	CAISNLDTQYF	TGTGCCATAAGCAACCTGGATACGCAGTATTTT
NA	TRBJ2-7	TRBV5-5	NA	CASSTPGAGRTYEQYF	TGTGCCAGCAGCACCCCGGGAGCAGGTAGGACCTACGAGCAGTACTTC
NA	TRBJ2-3	TRBV4-2	TRBD2	CASSQEPSGTSGGFYTQYF	TGTGCCAGCAGCCAAGAACCCTCCGGGACTAGCGGGGGATTCTATACGCAGTATTTT
NA	TRBJ1-2	TRBV5-4	NA	CASSPEVGTTGYTF	TGTGCCAGCAGCCCGGAGGTTGGTACGACGGGCTACACCTTC
NA	TRBJ2-3	TRBV7-2	NA	CASSSRTDTSTDTQYF	TGTGCCAGCAGTTCCCGGACTGATACTAGCACAGATACGCAGTATTTT
NA	TRBJ1-1	TRBV11-2	TRBD1	CASSFGRGRLDTEAFF	TGTGCCAGCAGCTTTGGCAGGGGGCGGTTGGACACTGAAGCTTTCTTT
NA	TRBJ2-7	TRBV3-1/TRBV3-2	TRBD2	CASSQAGLVGSYEQYF	TGTGCCAGCAGCCAGGCCGGACTAGTCGGCTCCTACGAGCAGTACTTC
few	TRBJ1-5	TRBV6-5	TRBD1	CASTQDRGSNQPQHF	TGTGCCAGCACCCAAGACAGGGGAAGCAATCAGCCCCAGCATTTT
NA	TRBJ2-7	TRBV6-5	NA	CATTFGRASYEQYF	TGTGCCACCACTTTTGGCAGGGCCTCCTACGAGCAGTACTTC
NA	TRBJ2-7	TRBV9	NA	CASSVSLAHEQYF	TGTGCCAGCAGCGTAAGCCTAGCCCACGAGCAGTACTTC
NA	TRBJ2-5	TRBV5-4	TRBD2	CASSVAGGVETQYF	TGTGCCAGCAGCGTAGCGGGGGGGGTTGAGACCCAGTACTTC
NA	TRBJ2-7	TRBV6-1	NA	CASSDRPTVRVRHYEQYF	TGTGCCAGCAGTGACCGCCCAACGGTTCGTGTGCGGCACTACGAGCAGTACTTC
NA	TRBJ1-2	TRBV9	TRBD1	CASSVGQGAGYGYTF	TGTGCCAGCAGCGTAGGGCAGGGGGCGGGGTATGGCTACACCTTC
few	TRBJ1-1	TRBV20-1	NA	CSAPLNTEAFF	TGCAGTGCCCCATTGAACACTGAAGCTTTCTTT
NA	TRBJ1-4	TRBV15	NA	CATSGQANEKLFF	TGTGCCACCAGTGGTCAGGCGAATGAAAAACTGTTTTTT
NA	TRBJ2-2	TRBV27	NA	CASSPLDLYTGELFF	TGTGCCAGCAGCCCACTAGATCTATACACCGGGGAGCTGTTTTTT
NA	TRBJ2-1	TRBV13	TRBD1	CASSLRPVTGGIDEQFF	TGTGCCAGCAGCTTACGGCCCGTGACAGGGGGCATCGATGAGCAGTTCTTC
NA	TRBJ2-3	TRBV7-7	NA	CASSLSGSTDTQYF	TGTGCCAGCAGCTTAAGCGGTAGCACAGATACGCAGTATTTT
NA	TRBJ2-5	TRBV4-1	NA	CASRRGGGETQYF	TGCGCCAGCAGGAGGGGGGGCGGGGAGACCCAGTACTTC
once	TRBJ2-5	TRBV7-3	TRBD1	CASSIDRGSGETQYF	TGTGCCAGCAGCATAGACAGGGGATCCGGTGAGACCCAGTACTTC
NA	TRBJ1-2	TRBV6-4	NA	CASSGRGGARGYGYTF	TGTGCCAGCAGTGGACGCGGGGGGGCGCGAGGCTATGGCTACACCTTC
NA	TRBJ1-1	TRBV9	NA	CASSAHRNTEAFF	TGTGCCAGCAGCGCACATCGGAACACTGAAGCTTTCTTT
NA	TRBJ2-7	TRBV3-1/TRBV3-2	NA	CASSRSKVGGQYF	TGTGCCAGCAGCCGCTCGAAGGTCGGGGGGCAGTACTTC
NA	TRBJ2-3	TRBV19	TRBD1	CASSKGTGVSTDTQYF	TGTGCCAGTAGTAAAGGGACAGGGGTAAGCACAGATACGCAGTATTTT
NA	TRBJ1-5	TRBV18	TRBD1	CASSPGSGGGNQPQHF	TGTGCCAGCTCACCGGGATCAGGGGGAGGCAATCAGCCCCAGCATTTT
once	TRBJ2-3	TRBV20-1	TRBD2	CSASGGTSGGAPDTQYF	TGCAGTGCTAGTGGAGGGACTAGCGGGGGGGCCCCAGATACGCAGTATTTT
NA	TRBJ1-6	TRBV5-4	NA	CASSPQGQGNSPLHF	TGTGCCAGCAGCCCTCAGGGGCAGGGTAATTCACCCCTCCACTTT
NA	TRBJ1-3	TRBV5-8	TRBD1	CASSAGTGGSTGDF	TGTGCCAGCAGCGCCGGGACAGGGGGTTCCACGGGGGATTTT
NA	TRBJ1-2	TRBV30	TRBD1	CAWSREPGQNTDGYTF	TGTGCCTGGAGCCGTGAACCGGGACAGAATACGGATGGCTACACCTTC
few	TRBJ2-3	TRBV19	TRBD2	CASSISLAGGDTQYF	TGTGCCAGTAGTATCAGCCTAGCGGGGGGAGATACGCAGTATTTT